Sequencing of this T cell receptor (beta chain) was carried out in a study of cytomegalovirus exposure and HLA in healthy donors. It was with 60 Vbeta and 13 Jbeta primers that the PCR ran. TCRdb's table, derived via immunoSEQ multiplex PCR, lists solely in-frame clones and lacks some. The sample has 200,000 or so clones, over 65% seen once. The CDR3 consists of 16 residues. V gave up 2 bases and J gave up 6 bases; unmatched junction bases: 2. CDR1 is MNHNS, CDR2 SASEGT, per germline. In regard to this clone: Its target is not known.

Overall study results and limits: The study dropped some indistinguishable V segments, TRBV6-2 and TRBV6-3 among them. Looking again later, the authors saw that most CMV-associated TCR beta chains seemed HLA-restricted. Previous analysis showed most TCR beta V segments were productive about 87% or about 30% of the time.

Sequenced input: PBMCs. This clonotype was obtained from a man aged 18-30 years in good health and CMV-seronegative. J is TRBJ2-3 and V is TRBV6-1; 16 bases are shared with TRBD2. For the CDR3, the DNA is TGTGCCAGCAGTGAACCGGGACTAGCGGGAGGGGATACGCAGTATTTT. Translation gives CASSEPGLAGGDTQYF.